The following is a T cell receptor (beta chain) sequence with its context. Its target is not known. This entry belongs to a study of T cell repertoires in cytomegalovirus infection. Study-level background: In the study, CMV epitopes included recently identified HLA-C-restricted and well-studied HLA-B-restricted ones. Public TCR beta signatures provided an indication of both CMV infection and a matching HLA type.

One entry per CDR3 protein results from TCRdb running MiXCR on the reads. This repertoire shows hundreds of thousands of distinct CDR3 sequences, under 55% found once; its top ten account for roughly two fifths. Points from the study as a whole: In two of eight donors, the top clonotype was HLA-C-restricted CMV-specific. The study identified carriers of CMV plus the relevant HLA from cumulative public TCR beta family frequency.

V shed 6 bases and J shed 3 bases, with 14 bases lying between them. There are 15 residues in the CDR3. CDR1 and CDR2 (germline): MNHEY, SVGAGI. V and J are TRBV6-5 and TRBJ1-4; D might be TRBD1 (6 bases). This sequence originates from a human donor in good health (CMV status not recorded). Some clones in this sample may be carry-over from other donors' samples. The source material was cultured PBMCs, sampled from culture after CMV antigen stimulation. The CDR3 is CASSPGGASNEKLFF. CDR3 nucleotides: TGTGCCAGCAGCCCGGGGGGGGCATCTAATGAAAAACTGTTTTTT.